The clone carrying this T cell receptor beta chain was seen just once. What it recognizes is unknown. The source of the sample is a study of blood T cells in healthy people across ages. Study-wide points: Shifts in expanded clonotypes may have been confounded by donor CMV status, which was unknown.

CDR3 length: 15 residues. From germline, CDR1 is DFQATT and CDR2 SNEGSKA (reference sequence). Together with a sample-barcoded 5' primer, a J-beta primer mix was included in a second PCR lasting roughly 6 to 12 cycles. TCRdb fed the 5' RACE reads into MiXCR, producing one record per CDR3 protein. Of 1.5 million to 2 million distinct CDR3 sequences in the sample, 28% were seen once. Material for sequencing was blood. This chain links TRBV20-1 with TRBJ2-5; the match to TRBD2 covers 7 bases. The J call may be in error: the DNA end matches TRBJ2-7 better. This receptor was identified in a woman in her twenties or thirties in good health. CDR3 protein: CSARGEAGAPYEQYF. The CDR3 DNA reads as TGCAGTGCTAGGGGAGAGGCGGGAGCCCCCTACGAGCAGTACTTC.